This T cell receptor (beta chain) was recovered during a study of T cell repertoires in cytomegalovirus infection (dated by TCRdb to the late 2010s). General notes on the study: Recently identified HLA-C-restricted CMV epitopes, whose presentation resists viral immunomodulation, were targeted by peptide stimulations together with well-studied HLA-B-restricted epitopes. The HLA type of each donor mattered for the analysis, because public TCR beta signatures pointed to carriage of CMV infection along with the matching HLA type.

What the study reported, not specific to this receptor: The ex vivo response was dominated by HLA-C-restricted CMV-specific TCR beta clonotypes, which also provided the single most frequent clonotype in two of eight donors. In both this cohort and an independent cohort of 350 or so donors, the cumulative frequency of public TCR beta family members distinguished carriers of CMV infection plus the relevant HLA type.

The CDR3 runs 17 residues from the cysteine to the phenylalanine. Here the CDR3 DNA is all that survives: 51 bases in frame from base 1. The germline V gene (reference sequence) supplies CDR1 LNHDA and CDR2 SQIVND. The germline V end is reduced by 3 bases and the J end by 3 bases; junction bases left unmatched: 10. This clonotype was seen a few times. This clone's antigen is unknown. Per-nucleotide qualities are absent, and no much larger clonotype sits a single base away. TCRdb records Illumina HiSeq 1500 as the sequencer. In-frame beta chains were kept once TCRdb had trimmed the public reads at Q25 with fastp and called clones with MiXCR. Duplicate CDR3 protein sequences are folded into a single record with the most common DNA and genes. Present in this sample are approximately 990,000 distinct CDR3 sequences, roughly 31% of which were seen just once. Roughly an eighth of the sample is in the top ten clones.

The intended sense of this specimen's treatment or condition label: in vitro stimulation with specific CMV peptide epitopes to enrich CMV-specific T cells. This sequence was found in a human donor in good health (CMV status not recorded). Some clones in this sample may be carry-over from other donors' samples. This sample comprised cultured CD8+ T cells from PBMCs, obtained from culture after CMV antigen stimulation. The chain joins TRBV19 to TRBJ2-2, with 7 middle bases fitting TRBD2. The CDR3 corresponds to CASSIRLGLADTGELFF. The DNA is TGTGCCAGTAGTATCAGGCTGGGGCTAGCGGACACCGGGGAGCTGTTTTTT.